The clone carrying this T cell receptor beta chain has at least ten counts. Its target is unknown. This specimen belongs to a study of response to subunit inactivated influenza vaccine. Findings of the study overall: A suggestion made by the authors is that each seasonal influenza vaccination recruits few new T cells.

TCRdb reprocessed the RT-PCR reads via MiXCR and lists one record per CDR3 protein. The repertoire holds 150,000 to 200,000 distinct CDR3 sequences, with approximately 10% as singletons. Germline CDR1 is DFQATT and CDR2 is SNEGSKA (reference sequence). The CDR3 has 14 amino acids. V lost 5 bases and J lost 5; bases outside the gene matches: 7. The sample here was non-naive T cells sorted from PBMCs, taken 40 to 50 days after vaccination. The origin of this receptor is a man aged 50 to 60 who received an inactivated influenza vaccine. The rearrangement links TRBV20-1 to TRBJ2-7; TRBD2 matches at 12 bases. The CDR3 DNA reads TGCAGTGCTCTTACCGGACTAGCGGGAAACGAGCAGTACTTC. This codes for CSALTGLAGNEQYF.